This T cell receptor (beta chain) was obtained from a study of monozygotic twins with inflammatory bowel disease. CDR3 length: 15 residues. The V gene's germline CDR1 is KGHSH and CDR2 LQKENI. Each donor supplied about 2.4 ml of blood. UMIs bearing a 6-nucleotide sample barcode were added through template switching. TCRdb re-called the 5' RACE reads; one entry per CDR3 protein, DNA not given. The specimen's table records fewer than 200,000 distinct CDR3 sequences. The TCR was taken from a human donor with ulcerative colitis or Crohn's disease, or a healthy co-twin of an affected twin (not recorded which). The sequencing input was blood. J is TRBJ1-2 and V is TRBV18; TCRdb reports TRBD1, a call that lacks DNA to check it against. The CDR3: CASSHSADRGYGYTF.